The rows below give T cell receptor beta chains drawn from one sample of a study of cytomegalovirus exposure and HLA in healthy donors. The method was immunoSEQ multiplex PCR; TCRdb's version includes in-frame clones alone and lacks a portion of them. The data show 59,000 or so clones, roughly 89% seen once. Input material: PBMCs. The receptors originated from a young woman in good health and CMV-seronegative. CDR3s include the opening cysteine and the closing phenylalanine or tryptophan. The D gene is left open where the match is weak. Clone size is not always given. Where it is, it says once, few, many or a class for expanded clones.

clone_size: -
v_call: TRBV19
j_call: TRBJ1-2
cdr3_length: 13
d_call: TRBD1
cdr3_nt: TGTGCCAGCAGTCCCGGGACAGGCTATGGCTACACCTTC
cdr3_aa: CASSPGTGYGYTF

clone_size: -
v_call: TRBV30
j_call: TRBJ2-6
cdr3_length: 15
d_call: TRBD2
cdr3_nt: TGTGCCTGGACCCGGGGGGAGAAAGGGGCCAACGTCCTGACTTTC
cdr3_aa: CAWTRGEKGANVLTF

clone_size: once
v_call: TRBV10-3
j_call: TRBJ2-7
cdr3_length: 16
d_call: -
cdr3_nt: TGTGCCATCAGTGAAGGAGGGACAGAGAGCTCCTACGAGCAGTACTTC
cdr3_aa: CAISEGGTESSYEQYF

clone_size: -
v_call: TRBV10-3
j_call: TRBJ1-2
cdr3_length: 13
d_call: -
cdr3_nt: TGTGCCATCAGTGAGGGGACATTCTATGGCTACACCTTC
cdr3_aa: CAISEGTFYGYTF

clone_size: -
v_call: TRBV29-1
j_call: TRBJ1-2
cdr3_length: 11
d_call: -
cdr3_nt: TGCAGCGTCGCGGACTCGAACGGCTACACCTTC
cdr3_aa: CSVADSNGYTF

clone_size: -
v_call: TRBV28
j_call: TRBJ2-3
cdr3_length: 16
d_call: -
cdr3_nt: TGTGCCAGCAGTTTAGCCGGCAGGGGGAGGTCAGATACGCAGTATTTT
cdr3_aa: CASSLAGRGRSDTQYF

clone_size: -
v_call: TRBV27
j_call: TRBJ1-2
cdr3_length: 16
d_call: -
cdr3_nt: TGTGCCAGCAGAGGGGGGCAGGGAGGGATAGACTATGGCTACACCTTC
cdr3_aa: CASRGGQGGIDYGYTF

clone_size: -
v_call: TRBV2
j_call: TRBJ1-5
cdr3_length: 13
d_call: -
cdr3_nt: TGTGCCAGCAGTCCCCAGGGCAATCAGCCCCAGCATTTT
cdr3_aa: CASSPQGNQPQHF

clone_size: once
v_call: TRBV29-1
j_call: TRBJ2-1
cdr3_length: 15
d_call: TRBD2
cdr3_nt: TGCAGCGTTGAATTGACTAGCGGGAGGGGCAATGAGCAGTTCTTC
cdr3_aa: CSVELTSGRGNEQFF

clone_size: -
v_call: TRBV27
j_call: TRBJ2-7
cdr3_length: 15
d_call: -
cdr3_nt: TGTGCCAGCAGTCATGGCGGGCAGGGGACCTACGAGCAGTACTTC
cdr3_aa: CASSHGGQGTYEQYF

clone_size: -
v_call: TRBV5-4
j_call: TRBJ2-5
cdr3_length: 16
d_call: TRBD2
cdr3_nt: TGTGCCAGCAGCCCTAGGACTAGCGGGAGTTCCGAGACCCAGTACTTC
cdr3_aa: CASSPRTSGSSETQYF

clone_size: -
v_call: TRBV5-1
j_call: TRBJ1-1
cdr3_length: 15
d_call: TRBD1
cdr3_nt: TGCGCCAGCAGCGGATCGACAGGGAAGGACACTGAAGCTTTCTTT
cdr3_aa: CASSGSTGKDTEAFF

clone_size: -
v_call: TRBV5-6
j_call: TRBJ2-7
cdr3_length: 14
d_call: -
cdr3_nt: TGTGCCAGCAGCTCCGGGACACCTTCCTACGAGCAGTACTTC
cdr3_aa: CASSSGTPSYEQYF

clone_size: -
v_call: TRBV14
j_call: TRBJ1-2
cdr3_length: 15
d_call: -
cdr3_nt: TGTGCCAGCAGCCAAGATCAAGGGGGGGCGAATGGCTACACCTTC
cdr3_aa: CASSQDQGGANGYTF

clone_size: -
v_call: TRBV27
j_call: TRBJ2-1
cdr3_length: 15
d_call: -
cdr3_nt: TGTGCCAGCAGTTTAAACGGGGGGCCCTACAATGAGCAGTTCTTC
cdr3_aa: CASSLNGGPYNEQFF

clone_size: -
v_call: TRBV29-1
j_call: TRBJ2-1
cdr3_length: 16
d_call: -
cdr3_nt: TGCAGCGTTGAAGGGGCCTCTTCCCACGAATACCATGAGCAGTTCTTC
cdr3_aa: CSVEGASSHEYHEQFF

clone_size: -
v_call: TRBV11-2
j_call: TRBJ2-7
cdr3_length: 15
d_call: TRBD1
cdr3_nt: TGTGCCAGCAGCCACGGACAGGGCGGCTTCTACGAGCAGTACTTC
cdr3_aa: CASSHGQGGFYEQYF

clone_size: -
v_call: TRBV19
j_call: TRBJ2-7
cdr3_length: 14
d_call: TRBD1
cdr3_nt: TGTGCCACTTCTCGAGGGGGACAGGGTTACGAGCAGTACTTC
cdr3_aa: CATSRGGQGYEQYF

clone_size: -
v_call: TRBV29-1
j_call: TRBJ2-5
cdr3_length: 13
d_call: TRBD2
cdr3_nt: TGCAGCGTTAGGGGAGGGCGAGGAGAGACCCAGTACTTC
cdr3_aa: CSVRGGRGETQYF

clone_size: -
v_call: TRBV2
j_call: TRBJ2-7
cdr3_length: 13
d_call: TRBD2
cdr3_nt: TGTGCCAGCAGTGGAGGACTAGTTGGCGAGCAGTACTTC
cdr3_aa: CASSGGLVGEQYF

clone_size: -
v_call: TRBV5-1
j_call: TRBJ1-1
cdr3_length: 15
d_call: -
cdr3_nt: TGCGCCAGCAGCTTGGTGTCAGGGGTGGACACTGAAGCTTTCTTT
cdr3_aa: CASSLVSGVDTEAFF

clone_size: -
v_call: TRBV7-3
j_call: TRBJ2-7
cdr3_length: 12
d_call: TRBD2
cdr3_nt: TGTGCCAGCGGCGGGAGGGCCGGGGAGCAGTACTTC
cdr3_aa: CASGGRAGEQYF

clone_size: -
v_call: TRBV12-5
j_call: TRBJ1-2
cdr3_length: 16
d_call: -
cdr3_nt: TGTGCTAGTGGGCCTCTAGCTCGAGGGGGTAGAGAGGGCTACACCTTC
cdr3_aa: CASGPLARGGREGYTF

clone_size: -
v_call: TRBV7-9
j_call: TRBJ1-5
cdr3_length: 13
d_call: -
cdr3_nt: TGTGCCAGCAGCCAAAGCCCGGATCAGCCCCAGCATTTT
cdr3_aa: CASSQSPDQPQHF

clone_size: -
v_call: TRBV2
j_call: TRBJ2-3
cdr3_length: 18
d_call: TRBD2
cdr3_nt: TGTGCCAGCAGTGTCTGGGGTGGCGGGGGGGCTTACACAGATACGCAGTATTTT
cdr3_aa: CASSVWGGGGAYTDTQYF